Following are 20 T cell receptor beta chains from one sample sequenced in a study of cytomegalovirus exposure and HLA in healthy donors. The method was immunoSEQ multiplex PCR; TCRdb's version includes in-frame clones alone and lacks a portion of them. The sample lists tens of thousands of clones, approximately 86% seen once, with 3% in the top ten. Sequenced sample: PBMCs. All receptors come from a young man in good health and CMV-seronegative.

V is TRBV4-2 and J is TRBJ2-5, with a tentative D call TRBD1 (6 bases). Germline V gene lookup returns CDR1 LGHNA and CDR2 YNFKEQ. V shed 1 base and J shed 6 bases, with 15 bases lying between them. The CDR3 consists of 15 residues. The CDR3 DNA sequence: TGTGCCAGCAGCCAAGGTTTACAGGGTTTTCAGACCCAGTACTTC. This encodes CASSQGLQGFQTQYF.

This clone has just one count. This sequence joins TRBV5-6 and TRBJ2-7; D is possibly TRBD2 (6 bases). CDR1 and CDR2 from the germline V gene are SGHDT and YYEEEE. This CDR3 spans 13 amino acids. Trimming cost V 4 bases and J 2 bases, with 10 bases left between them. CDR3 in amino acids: CASSRLEAYEQYF. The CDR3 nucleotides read TGTGCCAGCAGCCGACTAGAGGCCTACGAGCAGTACTTC.

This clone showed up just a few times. In DNA, the CDR3 is TGTGCCAGCAGCCAAGATCGTGGTAGCGGGAGGGATGAGCAGTTCTTC. This translates into CASSQDRGSGRDEQFF. The chain joins TRBV4-2 to TRBJ2-1, with TRBD2 identical over 11 bases. CDR1 is LGHNA and CDR2 is YNFKEQ in the germline V gene. Trimming cost V 0 bases and J 8 bases; bases outside gene matches: 6. The CDR3 covers 16 residues.

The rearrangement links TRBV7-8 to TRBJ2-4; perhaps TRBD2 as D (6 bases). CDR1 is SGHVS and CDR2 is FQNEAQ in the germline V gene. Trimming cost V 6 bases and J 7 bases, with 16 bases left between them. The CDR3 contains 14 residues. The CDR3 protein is CASSLPGEGNIQYF. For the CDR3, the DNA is TGTGCCAGCAGTCTTCCGGGGGAAGGCAACATTCAGTACTTC.

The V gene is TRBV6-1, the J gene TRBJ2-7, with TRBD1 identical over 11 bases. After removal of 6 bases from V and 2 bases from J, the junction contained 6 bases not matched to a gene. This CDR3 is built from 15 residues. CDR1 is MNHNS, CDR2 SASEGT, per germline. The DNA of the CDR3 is TGTGCCAGCAGCTGGGACAGGGGGAAAACCTACGAGCAGTACGTC. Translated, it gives CASSWDRGKTYEQYV.

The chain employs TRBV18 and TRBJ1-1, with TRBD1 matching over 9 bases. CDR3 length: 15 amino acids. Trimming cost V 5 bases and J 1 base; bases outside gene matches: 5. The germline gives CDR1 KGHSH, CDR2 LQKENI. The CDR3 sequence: CASSLTGGENTEAFF. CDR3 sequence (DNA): TGTGCCAGCTCATTAACAGGGGGCGAGAACACTGAAGCTTTCTTT.

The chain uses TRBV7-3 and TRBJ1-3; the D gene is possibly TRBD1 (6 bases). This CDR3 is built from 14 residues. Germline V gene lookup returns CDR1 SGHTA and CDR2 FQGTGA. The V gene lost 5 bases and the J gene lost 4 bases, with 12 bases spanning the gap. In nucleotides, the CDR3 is TGTGCCAGCAGCCTTAGGACAGCAGGAAACACCATATATTTT. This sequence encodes CASSLRTAGNTIYF.

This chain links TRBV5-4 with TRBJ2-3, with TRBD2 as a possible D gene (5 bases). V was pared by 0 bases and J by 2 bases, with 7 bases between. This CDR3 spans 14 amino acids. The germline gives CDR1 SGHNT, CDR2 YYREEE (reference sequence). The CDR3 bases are TGTGCCAGCAGCTTGGACGGGAACACAGATACGCAGTATTTT. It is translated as CASSLDGNTDTQYF. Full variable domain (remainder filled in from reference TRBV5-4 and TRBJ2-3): ETGVTQSPTHLIKTRGQQVTLRCSSQSGHNTVSWYQQALGQGPQFIFQYYREEENGRGNFPPRFSGLQFPNYSSELNVNALELDDSALYLCASSLDGNTDTQYFGPGTRLTVL.

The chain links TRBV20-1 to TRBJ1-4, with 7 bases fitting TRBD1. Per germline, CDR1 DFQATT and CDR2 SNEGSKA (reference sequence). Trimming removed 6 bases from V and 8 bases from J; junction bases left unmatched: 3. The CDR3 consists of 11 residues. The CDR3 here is CSAGTEEKLFF. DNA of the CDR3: TGCAGTGCGGGGACAGAGGAAAAACTGTTTTTT.

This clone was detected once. This CDR3 is CAWSRVGEGDTEAFF. The CDR3 region has the DNA TGTGCCTGGAGTCGTGTCGGAGAGGGAGACACTGAAGCTTTCTTT. The chain carries TRBV30 and TRBJ1-1; the D is unclear. V lost 2 bases, J lost 3 bases, and 16 bases lay in between. Germline CDR1 is GTSNPN and CDR2 is SVGIG (reference sequence). The CDR3 extends over 15 amino acids. The complete variable domain, with remaining parts taken from reference TRBV30 and TRBJ1-1, reads SQTIHQWPATLVQPVGSPLSLECTVEGTSNPNLYWYRQAAGRGLQLLFYSVGIGQISSEVPQNLSASRPQDRQFILSSKKLLLSDSGFYLCAWSRVGEGDTEAFFGQGTRLTVV.

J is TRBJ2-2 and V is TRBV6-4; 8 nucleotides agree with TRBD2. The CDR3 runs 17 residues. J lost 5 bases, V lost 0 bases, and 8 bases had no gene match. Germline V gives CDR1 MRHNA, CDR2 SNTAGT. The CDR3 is CASSDSTRGARTGELFF. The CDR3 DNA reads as TGTGCCAGCAGTGACTCCACGCGGGGGGCCCGGACCGGGGAGCTGTTTTTT.

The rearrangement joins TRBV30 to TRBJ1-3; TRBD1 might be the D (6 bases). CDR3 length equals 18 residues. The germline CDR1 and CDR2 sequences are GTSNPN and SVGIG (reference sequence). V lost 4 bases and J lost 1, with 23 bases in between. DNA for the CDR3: TGTGCCTGGACCCTAAGGGGGTTCCTAGCAGATTCTGGAAACACCATATATTTT. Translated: CAWTLRGFLADSGNTIYF.

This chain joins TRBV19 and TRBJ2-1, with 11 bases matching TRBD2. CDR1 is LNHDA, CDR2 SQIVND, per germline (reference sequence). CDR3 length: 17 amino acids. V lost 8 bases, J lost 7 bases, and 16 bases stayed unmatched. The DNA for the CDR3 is TGTGCCAGTTGTCCGGGACTAGCGGCCTTCACGGGGAATGAGCAGTTCTTC. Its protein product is CASCPGLAAFTGNEQFF.

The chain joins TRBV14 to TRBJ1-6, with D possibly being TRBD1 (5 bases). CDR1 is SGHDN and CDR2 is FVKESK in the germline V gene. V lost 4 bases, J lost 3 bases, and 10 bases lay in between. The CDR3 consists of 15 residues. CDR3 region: CASSLIQGYNSPLHF. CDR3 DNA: TGTGCCAGCAGCCTTATTCAGGGCTATAATTCACCCCTCCACTTT.

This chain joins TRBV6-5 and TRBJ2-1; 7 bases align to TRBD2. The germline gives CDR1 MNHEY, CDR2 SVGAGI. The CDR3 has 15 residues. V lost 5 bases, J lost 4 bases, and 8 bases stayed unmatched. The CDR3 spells CASSRRGDLYNEQFF. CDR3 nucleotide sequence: TGTGCCAGCAGTCGCCGGGGGGACCTATACAATGAGCAGTTCTTC.

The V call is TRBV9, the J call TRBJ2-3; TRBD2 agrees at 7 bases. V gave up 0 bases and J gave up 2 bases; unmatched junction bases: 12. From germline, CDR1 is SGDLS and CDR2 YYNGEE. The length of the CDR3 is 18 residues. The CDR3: CASSVGEGGPIPTDTQYF. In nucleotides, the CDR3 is TGTGCCAGCAGCGTAGGGGAGGGAGGGCCAATCCCCACAGATACGCAGTATTTT. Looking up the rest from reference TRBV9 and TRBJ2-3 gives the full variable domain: DSGVTQTPKHLITATGQRVTLRCSPRSGDLSVYWYQQSLDQGLQFLIQYYNGEERAKGNILERFSAQQFPDLHSELNLSSLELGDSALYFCASSVGEGGPIPTDTQYFGPGTRLTVL.

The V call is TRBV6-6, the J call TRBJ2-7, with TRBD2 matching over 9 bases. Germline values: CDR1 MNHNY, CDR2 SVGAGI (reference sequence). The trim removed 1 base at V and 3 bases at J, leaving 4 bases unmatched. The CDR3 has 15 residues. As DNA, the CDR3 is TGTGCCAGCAGTTACTGGCGGGGGGGCCTCTACGAGCAGTACTTC. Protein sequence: CASSYWRGGLYEQYF.

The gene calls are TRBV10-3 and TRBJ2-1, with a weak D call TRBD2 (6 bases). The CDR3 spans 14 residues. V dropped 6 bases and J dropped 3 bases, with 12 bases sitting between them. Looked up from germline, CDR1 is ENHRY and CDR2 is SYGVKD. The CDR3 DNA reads TGTGCCATCAGCGTGGGGGGATTCTACAATGAGCAGTTCTTC. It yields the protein CAISVGGFYNEQFF.

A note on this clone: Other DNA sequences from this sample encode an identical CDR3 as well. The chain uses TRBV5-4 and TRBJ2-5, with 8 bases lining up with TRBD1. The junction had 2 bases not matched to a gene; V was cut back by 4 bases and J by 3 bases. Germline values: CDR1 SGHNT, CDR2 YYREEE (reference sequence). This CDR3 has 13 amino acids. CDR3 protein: CASSLDREETQYF. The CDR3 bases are TGTGCCAGCAGCCTGGACAGGGAAGAGACCCAGTACTTC.

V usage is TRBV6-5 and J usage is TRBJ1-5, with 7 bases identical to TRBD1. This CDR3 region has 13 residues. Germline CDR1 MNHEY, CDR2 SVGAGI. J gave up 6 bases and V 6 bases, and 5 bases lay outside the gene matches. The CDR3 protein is CASSPGGGQPQHF. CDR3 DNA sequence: TGTGCCAGCAGCCCAGGGGGAGGTCAGCCCCAGCATTTT.